One and the same sample provided the 9 T cell receptor beta chains below, sequenced in a study of CD8 T cells in ankylosing spondylitis. TCRdb re-analysed the 5' RACE reads in MiXCR, keeping a single row per CDR3 protein. This table has 250,000 to 350,000 distinct CDR3 sequences, less than 25% appearing once. Sequencing was done on a sample of blood, either unsorted or a sorted T cell fraction (not recorded which). These receptor sequences come from a female donor with ankylosing spondylitis or in good health (not recorded which).

Remarks on this clonotype: A much more abundant neighbour one base away suggests this may be a read error. The chain couples TRBV3-1 to TRBJ2-5; TRBD2 is a possible D gene (5 bases). This CDR3 is 18 amino acids long. The V and J ends lost 0 bases and 1 base respectively, with 18 bases between them. Germline values: CDR1 LGHDT, CDR2 YNNKEL (reference sequence). CDR3 amino acids: CASSQDRNRRLPQETQYF. DNA of the CDR3: TGTGCCAGCAGCCAAGATAGGAACAGACGACTACCCCAAGAGACCCAGTACTTC.

This clonotype turned up a few times. V gene TRBV29-1 combines with J gene TRBJ1-1; weak D call: TRBD1 (5 bases). Germline V CDR1 and CDR2: SQVTM, ANQGSEA. V lost 5 bases, J lost 5 bases, and 21 bases lay in between. The CDR3 sequence is 15 residues long. The CDR3 region is CSVLPRVVVPTEAFF. The CDR3 bases are TGCAGCGTTCTGCCCAGGGTTGTTGTCCCTACTGAAGCTTTCTTT.

The rearrangement joins TRBV7-2 to TRBJ2-5, with 7 nucleotides matching TRBD2. Germline V gene lookup returns CDR1 SGHTA and CDR2 FQGNSA. The J segment lost 9 bases and the V segment lost 5 bases, leaving 3 bases of the junction unmatched. The CDR3 totals 11 residues. The CDR3 nucleotides are TGTGCCAGCAGCACAGGACTAGCCCAGTACTTC. Its translation: CASSTGLAQYF.

This clonotype has just a few counts. The V and J genes are TRBV7-2 and TRBJ2-7; D is ambiguous. V gave up 4 bases and J gave up 6 bases, with 13 bases separating them. The CDR3 sequence is 13 residues long. CDR1 and CDR2 from the germline V gene are SGHTA and FQGNSA. The CDR3 reads CASSSSRGSEQYF. The CDR3 coding sequence is TGTGCCAGCAGCTCCTCTCGAGGTTCCGAGCAGTACTTC.

This chain joins TRBV11-2 and TRBJ2-1, with 9 bases identical to TRBD2. This CDR3 is 18 amino acids long. Germline CDR1 SGHAT, CDR2 FQNNGV. Trimming cost V 4 bases and J 10 bases; bases outside gene matches: 20. CDR3 coding DNA: TGTGCCAGCAGCTACACCCGGTACGGGACTAGCCCATTTAGGGAGCAGTTCTTC. It translates to CASSYTRYGTSPFREQFF.

V and J are TRBV7-6 and TRBJ2-1; 10 bases fit TRBD1. The CDR3 sequence is 16 residues long. V was clipped by 1 base and J by 7 bases; unmatched bases: 7. Germline loops: CDR1 SGHVS, CDR2 FNYEAQ. CDR3 bases: TGTGCCAGCAGCTTAGTATCGGGACAGGGGATTAATGAGCAGTTCTTC. Translating gives CASSLVSGQGINEQFF.

A few counts support this clonotype. The genes are TRBV12-3 or TRBV12-4 and TRBJ1-1, with TRBD1 identical over 7 bases. The V gene end was trimmed by 4 bases and the J gene end by 5 bases; junction bases not matched to a gene: 1. CDR3 length equals 12 residues. CDR3 coding DNA: TGTGCCAGCAGTTCGACAGGGACTGAAGCTTTCTTT. It is translated as CASSSTGTEAFF.

This clonotype was counted between two and nine times. The chain has TRBV10-3 and TRBJ2-3, with 10 bases that match TRBD1. J gave up 2 bases and V 5 bases, and 4 bases lay outside the gene matches. CDR1 and CDR2 from the germline V gene are ENHRY and SYGVKD. This CDR3 contains 15 residues. The CDR3 DNA is TGTGCCATCAGTAGGGACAGGGGACCCACAGATACGCAGTATTTT. This translates into CAISRDRGPTDTQYF.

This clonotype was seen a few times. V is TRBV7-2 and J is TRBJ2-1; unclear D gene. Germline CDR1 and CDR2: SGHTA and FQGNSA. CDR3 size: 13 residues. Between the trimmed V and J ends, which lost 5 bases and 0 bases, there was a span of 5 bases. This CDR3 is CASSLISYNEQFF. The CDR3 bases are TGTGCCAGCAGCCTAATCTCCTACAATGAGCAGTTCTTC.